The rows below give T cell receptor beta chains drawn from one sample of a study of T cell changes during pregnancy in multiple sclerosis. Generated by immunoSEQ multiplex PCR, the TCRdb table keeps only in-frame clones and is missing some. The repertoire holds 20,000 to 25,000 clones, with around 93% as singletons. Sequencing was performed on CD8+ T cells from peripheral blood mononuclear cells, taken in the third trimester of pregnancy. The origin of the receptors is a female donor with multiple sclerosis, enrolled in a pregnancy study. The CDR3 runs from the conserved cysteine through the conserved F or W. A D gene is named only where the DNA matches it firmly. A row's size may be missing; if present it is once, few, many or a size class.

. | TRBJ2-7 | TRBV6-5 | . | CASSYSSSYEQYF | TGTGCCAGCAGTTACTCGTCTAGCTACGAGCAGTACTTC
. | TRBJ2-7 | TRBV27 | TRBD1 | CASSLGTGASYEQYF | TGTGCCAGCAGTTTAGGGACAGGGGCCTCCTACGAGCAGTACTTC
once | TRBJ1-5 | TRBV29-1 | TRBD1 | CSVETGDSNQPQHF | TGCAGCGTTGAAACAGGGGATAGCAATCAGCCCCAGCATTTT
. | TRBJ2-3 | TRBV28 | . | CASSFAITDTQYF | TGTGCCAGCAGTTTTGCTATCACAGATACGCAGTATTTT
. | TRBJ1-5 | TRBV4-1 | TRBD1 | CASSPTGGNQPQHF | TGCGCCAGCAGCCCAACAGGGGGCAATCAGCCCCAGCATTTT
. | TRBJ1-1 | TRBV7-3 | . | CASSLGRGRNTEAFF | TGTGCCAGCAGCTTAGGCAGGGGTCGGAACACTGAAGCTTTCTTT
. | TRBJ1-5 | TRBV10-3 | TRBD1 | CAISESVRGGNQPQHF | TGTGCCATCAGTGAGTCCGTCAGGGGGGGCAATCAGCCCCAGCATTTT
. | TRBJ2-5 | TRBV14 | . | CASTRTSNHLETQYF | TGTGCCAGCACACGAACTTCGAATCACTTGGAGACCCAGTACTTC
. | TRBJ1-5 | TRBV6-5 | TRBD1 | CASRHGTGPQHF | TGTGCCAGCAGACACGGGACAGGGCCCCAGCATTTT
. | TRBJ2-4 | TRBV28 | TRBD1 | CASSIDRDQENIQYF | TGTGCCAGCAGCATCGACAGGGACCAAGAAAACATTCAGTACTTC
. | TRBJ2-7 | TRBV4-2 | TRBD2 | CASSQEAWVAGAQEQYF | TGTGCCAGCAGCCAAGAAGCTTGGGTAGCGGGAGCGCAAGAGCAGTACTTC
. | TRBJ2-1 | TRBV7-6 | TRBD2 | CASSLGAGTSGYNEQFF | TGTGCCAGCAGCTTAGGCGCCGGGACTAGCGGATACAATGAGCAGTTCTTC
. | TRBJ2-7 | TRBV27 | . | CASSLRMASGEQYF | TGTGCCAGCAGTCTCCGAATGGCTTCAGGCGAGCAGTACTTC
once | TRBJ1-1 | TRBV7-9 | . | CASSFGQGMVTEAFF | TGTGCCAGCAGCTTTGGGCAGGGTATGGTCACTGAAGCTTTCTTT
. | TRBJ2-7 | TRBV2 | TRBD1 | CASTTGGYEQYF | TGTGCCAGTACGACAGGGGGCTACGAGCAGTACTTC
. | TRBJ1-5 | TRBV15 | . | CATSGRGANQPQHF | TGTGCCACCAGCGGACGGGGTGCGAATCAGCCCCAGCATTTT
. | TRBJ2-7 | TRBV4-3 | . | CASSQDYRGGGEQYF | TGCGCCAGCAGCCAAGATTATAGGGGTGGGGGGGAGCAGTACTTC
. | TRBJ2-3 | TRBV27 | TRBD2 | CASSYGLAGVEDTQYF | TGTGCCAGCAGCTATGGACTAGCGGGAGTGGAAGATACGCAGTATTTT
. | TRBJ2-2 | TRBV9 | TRBD2 | CASSPRGSGRIDTGELFF | TGTGCCAGCAGCCCAAGGGGGAGCGGGAGGATCGACACCGGGGAGCTGTTTTTT
. | TRBJ2-5 | TRBV9 | TRBD2 | CASSPTSGGEETQYF | TGTGCCAGCAGCCCGACTAGCGGGGGGGAAGAGACCCAGTACTTC
. | TRBJ1-2 | TRBV27 | . | CASSLNRGAGGYTF | TGTGCCAGCAGTTTAAACCGGGGGGCCGGTGGCTACACCTTC
. | TRBJ2-1 | TRBV4-1 | TRBD2 | CASSQVALAGGQVGEQFF | TGCGCCAGCAGCCAAGTTGCACTAGCGGGAGGGCAAGTCGGTGAGCAGTTCTTC
. | TRBJ2-7 | TRBV19 | TRBD1 | CASSIGGQGVIYEQYF | TGTGCCAGTAGTATCGGGGGACAGGGGGTGATCTACGAGCAGTACTTC
. | TRBJ2-2 | TRBV4-1 | . | CASSQDRVRRYTGELFF | TGCGCCAGCAGCCAAGATCGAGTCAGGAGGTACACCGGGGAGCTGTTTTTT
. | TRBJ2-7 | TRBV7-6 | TRBD2 | CASSLGPGTSGGNSYEQYF | TGTGCCAGCAGCTTAGGGCCCGGGACTAGCGGGGGGAACTCCTACGAGCAGTACTTC
. | TRBJ1-1 | TRBV7-9 | . | CASSLEGWTEAFF | TGTGCCAGCAGCTTAGAGGGGTGGACTGAAGCTTTCTTT
. | TRBJ2-5 | TRBV4-3 | TRBD2 | CASSQDRGGETQYF | TGCGCCAGCAGCCAAGATCGGGGGGGAGAGACCCAGTACTTC
. | TRBJ2-2 | TRBV4-1 | TRBD2 | CASSPQAGSTGELFF | TGCGCCAGCAGCCCCCAAGCGGGATCCACCGGGGAGCTGTTTTTT
. | TRBJ1-1 | TRBV6-1 | . | CASKKAQGMNTEAFF | TGTGCCAGCAAGAAGGCTCAGGGGATGAACACTGAAGCTTTCTTT
. | TRBJ1-4 | TRBV28 | . | CASGPVTEEYEKLFF | TGTGCCAGCGGCCCCGTGACGGAGGAGTATGAAAAACTGTTTTTT
. | TRBJ1-1 | TRBV27 | . | CASSLNYRGTEAFF | TGTGCCAGCAGTTTAAACTATAGAGGCACTGAAGCTTTCTTT
. | TRBJ2-1 | TRBV27 | . | CASGPPTAGEQFF | TGTGCCAGCGGCCCCCCTACTGCGGGTGAGCAGTTCTTC
. | TRBJ2-2 | TRBV4-3 | TRBD2 | CASSHHPGLAGGPNTGELFF | TGCGCCAGCAGCCATCATCCGGGACTAGCGGGGGGACCGAACACCGGGGAGCTGTTTTTT
. | TRBJ2-7 | TRBV27 | TRBD2 | CASSLLLAGGLRYEQYF | TGTGCCAGCAGTTTATTACTAGCGGGAGGGCTGAGGTACGAGCAGTACTTC
. | TRBJ2-7 | TRBV6-1 | TRBD1 | CASSVGQGPYEQYF | TGTGCCAGCAGCGTAGGACAGGGGCCCTACGAGCAGTACTTC
few | TRBJ1-1 | TRBV4-2 | TRBD1 | CASSQEGTGVNTEAFF | TGTGCCAGCAGCCAAGAGGGGACAGGGGTGAACACTGAAGCTTTCTTT
. | TRBJ1-2 | TRBV2 | TRBD1 | CASSGVQTGDWYGYTF | TGTGCCAGCAGTGGGGTTCAAACAGGGGATTGGTATGGCTACACCTTC
. | TRBJ2-5 | TRBV4-1 | . | CASSPVADEETQYF | TGCGCCAGCAGTCCGGTAGCGGACGAAGAGACCCAGTACTTC
. | TRBJ1-4 | TRBV7-2 | . | CASSPGHYVEKLFF | TGTGCCAGCAGCCCGGGACATTACGTTGAAAAACTGTTTTTT
. | TRBJ1-2 | TRBV4-3 | . | CASSQDRSGYTF | TGCGCCAGCAGCCAAGATCGGAGTGGCTACACCTTC
. | TRBJ1-1 | TRBV19 | . | CASSISATGEAFF | TGTGCCAGTAGTATCAGCGCGACAGGAGAAGCTTTCTTT
. | TRBJ2-7 | TRBV5-1 | . | CASSLNRVEQYF | TGCGCCAGCAGCTTAAACAGGGTCGAGCAGTACTTC
. | TRBJ1-1 | TRBV5-1 | . | CASSPGSEAFF | TGCGCCAGCAGTCCCGGGAGTGAAGCTTTCTTT
few | TRBJ2-3 | TRBV27 | TRBD2 | CASSLFSGRHGTQYF | TGTGCCAGCAGTTTATTCAGCGGGAGGCACGGTACGCAGTATTTT
. | TRBJ2-1 | TRBV6-4 | TRBD2 | CASSDSGGENEQFF | TGTGCCAGCAGTGACTCCGGGGGGGAGAATGAGCAGTTCTTC
once | TRBJ1-4 | TRBV7-9 | . | CASSLMVGRALF | TGTGCCAGCAGCTTAATGGTAGGGAGGGCCCTCTTT
. | TRBJ2-1 | TRBV28 | TRBD1 | CASSLDRDPYNEQFF | TGTGCCAGCAGTTTGGACAGGGATCCGTACAATGAGCAGTTCTTC
once | TRBJ2-1 | TRBV13 | . | CASSLDGIVSYNEQFF | TGTGCCAGCAGCTTAGATGGCATCGTATCCTACAATGAGCAGTTCTTC
. | TRBJ1-2 | TRBV7-9 | TRBD1 | CASSPPSRTGDYGYTF | TGTGCCAGCAGCCCACCGTCGCGGACAGGGGACTATGGCTACACCTTC
once | TRBJ1-1 | TRBV18 | . | CASSPPEGPYTEAFF | TGTGCCAGCTCACCACCGGAGGGGCCCTACACTGAAGCTTTCTTT
. | TRBJ1-2 | TRBV2 | TRBD1 | CASSWDRKSYGYTF | TGTGCCAGCAGTTGGGACAGGAAGAGCTATGGCTACACCTTC
. | TRBJ1-2 | TRBV27 | TRBD1 | CASSPRDRVIYGYTF | TGTGCCAGCAGTCCCCGGGACAGGGTGATCTATGGCTACACCTTC
. | TRBJ2-3 | TRBV29-1 | TRBD1 | CSVDRDRRTDTQYF | TGCAGCGTTGATAGGGACAGGAGAACAGATACGCAGTATTTT
. | TRBJ2-7 | TRBV6-5 | TRBD1 | CASSQQRDSSYEQYF | TGTGCCAGCAGTCAACAACGGGACAGCTCCTACGAGCAGTACTTC
once | TRBJ2-7 | TRBV30 | . | CAWSPKGDLTYEQYF | TGTGCCTGGAGTCCGAAAGGAGACCTGACCTACGAGCAGTACTTC
. | TRBJ1-2 | TRBV7-3 | . | CASSPTPGQVDGYTF | TGTGCCAGCAGCCCCACCCCGGGACAAGTAGATGGCTACACCTTC
. | TRBJ1-5 | TRBV7-9 | TRBD1 | CASSHGGDSTPRNQPQHF | TGTGCCAGCAGCCACGGAGGGGACAGTACCCCCCGAAATCAGCCCCAGCATTTT
. | TRBJ2-1 | TRBV7-9 | . | CASSLAPRDEQFF | TGTGCCAGCAGCTTAGCACCGCGGGATGAGCAGTTCTTC
once | TRBJ1-2 | TRBV27 | . | CASSQVGAPYGYTF | TGTGCCAGCAGTCAAGTGGGGGCCCCCTATGGCTACACCTTC
. | TRBJ2-7 | TRBV27 | . | CASSLSFLAAELLEQYF | TGTGCCAGCAGTTTATCCTTCCTAGCTGCCGAGCTTTTAGAGCAGTACTTC